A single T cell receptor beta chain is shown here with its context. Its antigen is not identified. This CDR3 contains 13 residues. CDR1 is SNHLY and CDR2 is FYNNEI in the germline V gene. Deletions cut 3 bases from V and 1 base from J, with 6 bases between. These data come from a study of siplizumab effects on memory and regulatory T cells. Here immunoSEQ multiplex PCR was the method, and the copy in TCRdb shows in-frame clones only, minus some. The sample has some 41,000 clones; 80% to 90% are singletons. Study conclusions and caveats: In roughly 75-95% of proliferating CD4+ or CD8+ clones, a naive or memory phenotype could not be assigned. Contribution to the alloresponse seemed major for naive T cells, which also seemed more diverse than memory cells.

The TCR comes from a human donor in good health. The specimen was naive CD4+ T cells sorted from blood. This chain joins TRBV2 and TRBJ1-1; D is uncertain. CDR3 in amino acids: CASSDQPNTEAFF. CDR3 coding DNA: TGTGCCAGCAGTGACCAGCCGAACACTGAAGCTTTCTTT.